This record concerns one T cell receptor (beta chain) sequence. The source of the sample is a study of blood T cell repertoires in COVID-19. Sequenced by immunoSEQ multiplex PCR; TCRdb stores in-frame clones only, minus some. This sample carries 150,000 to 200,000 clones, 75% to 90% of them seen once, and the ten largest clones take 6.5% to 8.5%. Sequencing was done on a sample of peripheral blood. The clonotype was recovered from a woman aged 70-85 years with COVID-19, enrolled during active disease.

The CDR3, as DNA: TGTGCCAGCAGTTCTGGGGCCTACGGGAACACTGAAGCTTTCTTT. Its protein is CASSSGAYGNTEAFF. The chain couples TRBV6-5 to TRBJ1-1, with D perhaps TRBD1 (5 bases). Trimming left V 4 bases short and J 1 base short, with 13 bases between. CDR3 length equals 15 residues. CDR1 is MNHEY, CDR2 SVGAGI, per germline.